This TCR beta chain was observed in a study of blood T cells in healthy people across ages. Germline values: CDR1 SEHNR, CDR2 FQNEAQ (reference sequence). This CDR3 is built from 12 residues. V shed 5 bases and J shed 2 bases, with 7 bases lying between them. PBMCs numbering at least 7 million were isolated per sample. Next came a second PCR, run for about 7 to 12 cycles, which used a sample-barcoded 5' primer along with a J-beta primer mix. Template switching added a 12-random-nucleotide identifier to every cDNA molecule. Every sample produced at least 2.5 million CDR3-containing paired-end reads. Using its own MiXCR run on the 5' RACE reads, TCRdb lists one record per CDR3 protein. The sample lists about 970,000 distinct CDR3 sequences; about 51% were seen once. Study-wide findings and caveats: Possibly confounding the expanded clonotype changes was the fact that donor CMV status was unknown.

The table lists this clonotype with a few counts. Its antigen is undetermined. The sample was blood. The source is a woman aged 55-75 years in good health. The chain uses TRBV7-9 and TRBJ2-7; no clear D gene. CDR3 region: CASSAAAYEQYF. The DNA of the CDR3 is TGTGCCAGCAGCGCCGCCGCCTACGAGCAGTACTTC.